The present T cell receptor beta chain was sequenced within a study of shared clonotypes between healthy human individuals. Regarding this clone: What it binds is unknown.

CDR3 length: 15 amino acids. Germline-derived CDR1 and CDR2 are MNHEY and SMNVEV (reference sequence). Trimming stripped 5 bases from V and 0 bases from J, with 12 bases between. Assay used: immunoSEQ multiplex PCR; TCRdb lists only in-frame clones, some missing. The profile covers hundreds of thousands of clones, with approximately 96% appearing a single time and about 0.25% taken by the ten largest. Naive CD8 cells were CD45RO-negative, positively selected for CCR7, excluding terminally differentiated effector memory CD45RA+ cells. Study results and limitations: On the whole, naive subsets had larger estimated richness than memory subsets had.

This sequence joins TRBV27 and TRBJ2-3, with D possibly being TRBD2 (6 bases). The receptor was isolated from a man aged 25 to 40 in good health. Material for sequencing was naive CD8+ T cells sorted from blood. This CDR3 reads CASSHRRGSTDTQYF. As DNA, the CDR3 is TGTGCCAGCAGTCACAGGAGGGGTAGCACAGATACGCAGTATTTT.